These 3 T cell receptor beta chains came from one sample sequenced in a study of OX40 agonist ivuxolimab in advanced cancers. TCRdb's copy holds only in-frame clones and misses some; the assay was immunoSEQ multiplex PCR. The sample comprises around 9,700 clones, roughly 76% of which are singletons, and about 33% rests with the top ten. Sequencing was performed on CD4+ or CD8+ T cells sorted from blood, taken in a trial of the OX40 agonist ivuxolimab. These TCRs come from an adult with an advanced solid tumor such as melanoma, head and neck, liver or kidney cancer.

V gene TRBV4-1 combines with J gene TRBJ2-7; D is ambiguous. This CDR3 region has 14 residues. With 0 bases removed from V and 3 bases from J, the gap between germline ends came to 9 bases. The V gene's germline CDR1 is MGHRA and CDR2 YSYEKL. CDR3 DNA: TGCGCCAGCAGCCAAGATCCAACGAACTACGAGCAGTACTTC. Protein product: CASSQDPTNYEQYF.

This clone is judged hyperexpanded (1% or more). This rearrangement joins TRBV28 to TRBJ1-2; D is possibly TRBD1 (6 bases). CDR3 length: 15 amino acids. Trimming removed 5 bases from V and 4 bases from J, with 17 bases in between. Germline lookup yields CDR1 MDHEN and CDR2 SYDVKM. CDR3 loop: CASSLGPDRPYGYTF. CDR3 coding DNA: TGTGCCAGCAGTCTAGGACCCGACAGGCCCTATGGCTACACCTTC.

V usage is TRBV18 and J usage is TRBJ2-3; maybe TRBD2 (6 bases). With 4 bases removed from V and 0 bases from J, the gap between germline ends came to 8 bases. The CDR3 covers 14 residues. Germline V lookup: CDR1 KGHSH, CDR2 LQKENI. CDR3 nucleotides: TGTGCCAGCTCACGGGAGGTCAGCACAGATACGCAGTATTTT. Amino acid sequence: CASSREVSTDTQYF.